A selection of T cell receptor beta chains follows, all from one sample in a study of Ad26.COV2.S vaccination and SARS-CoV-2 variants. Method: immunoSEQ multiplex PCR; TCRdb's copy keeps in-frame clones and lacks some. The sample yields 500,000 or so clones, around 85% seen once. The source material was peripheral blood, sampled in a trial of Ad26.COV2.S vaccine versus placebo. These receptors all stem from a person aged 18-65 years who received the Ad26.COV2.S COVID-19 vaccine or a placebo. Each CDR3 is given with its conserved first and last residue. The D gene is left open where the match is weak. Where a row states a size, it is once, few, many or the class of an expanded clone; other rows omit it.

abundance	len	d_gene	v_gene	j_gene	CDR3nt	CDR3aa
NA	14	NA	TRBV19	TRBJ1-2	TGTGCCAGTACTAAGTGGGACTCTTACTATGGCTACACCTTC	CASTKWDSYYGYTF
NA	15	TRBD1	TRBV6-2/TRBV6-3	TRBJ2-5	TGTGCCAGCAGCCAGAGAGACAGGGGTAGAAAGACCCAGTACTTC	CASSQRDRGRKTQYF
NA	13	NA	TRBV6-2/TRBV6-3	TRBJ1-5	TGTGCCAGCAGTAACAGGATTAATCAGCCCCAGCATTTT	CASSNRINQPQHF
NA	15	TRBD1	TRBV28	TRBJ2-1	TGTGCCAGCATCCTCGACAGGGGACGTTACAATGAGCAGTTCTTC	CASILDRGRYNEQFF
few	14	TRBD1	TRBV6-6	TRBJ1-1	TGTGCCAGCACAGACAGGGGGCGGAACACTGAAGCTTTCTTT	CASTDRGRNTEAFF
NA	15	TRBD1	TRBV7-9	TRBJ1-5	TGTGCCAGCAGCTTATGGGGACAGGGGAATCAGCCCCAGCATTTT	CASSLWGQGNQPQHF
once	15	TRBD2	TRBV7-3	TRBJ2-3	TGTGCCAGCAGCTTCGGCGGGAGGGAGTCAGATACGCAGTATTTT	CASSFGGRESDTQYF
NA	15	TRBD2	TRBV7-2	TRBJ2-7	TGTGCCAGCAGCTACACTAGCGGCGACTCCTACGAGCAGTACTTC	CASSYTSGDSYEQYF
NA	14	TRBD2	TRBV3-1/TRBV3-2	TRBJ2-6	TGTGCCCGCCAGCGGGGGCAAGGGGCCAACGTCCTGACTTTC	CARQRGQGANVLTF
NA	16	NA	TRBV10-3	TRBJ1-1	TGTGCCATCAGTGAGTCTCGCCCTGGACCGAACACTGAAGCTTTCTTT	CAISESRPGPNTEAFF
once	20	TRBD1	TRBV7-6	TRBJ1-4	TGTGCCAGCAGCTTAGCGCAGCTTAGGCCTAACCAGGGGGCTAATGAAAAACTGTTTTTT	CASSLAQLRPNQGANEKLFF
NA	14	TRBD2	TRBV2	TRBJ2-1	TGTGCCATCACCTCGGGAGGGTCCTACAATGAGCAGTTCTTC	CAITSGGSYNEQFF
NA	16	TRBD1	TRBV7-8	TRBJ1-5	TGTGCCAGCAGCGACCGGGACAGGGGGCTATATCAGCCCCAGCATTTT	CASSDRDRGLYQPQHF
NA	16	TRBD2	TRBV27	TRBJ2-1	TGTGCCAGTCCCATTGTTAGCGGGAGGTCCTACAATGAGCAGTTCTTC	CASPIVSGRSYNEQFF
NA	15	TRBD2	TRBV28	TRBJ2-1	TGTGCCAGCAGTTTATTGGGACTAGCCGTTGGTGAGCAGTTCTTC	CASSLLGLAVGEQFF
NA	15	TRBD2	TRBV5-1	TRBJ2-7	TGCGCCAGCAGCTTGGGGACTAGCGGGAGTTACGAGCAGTACTTC	CASSLGTSGSYEQYF